The sequence of this T cell receptor beta chain was determined in a study of blood T cells in healthy people across ages. In regard to this clonotype: Its target is not known.

A second PCR of about 6 to 12 cycles used a sample-barcoded 5' primer and a J-beta primer mix. From the 5' RACE reads, TCRdb called clonotypes with MiXCR, one entry per CDR3 protein. The sample shows hundreds of thousands of distinct CDR3 sequences, 24% of them seen only once. General study findings and limits: Naive CD4+ cell counts and diversity both ran higher in long-lived than in aged donors.

Trimming pared 0 bases from V and 5 bases from J, leaving 15 bases between. Germline V gives CDR1 SGHRS, CDR2 YFSETQ. The CDR3 is made up of 15 amino acids. These same data were also listed under a study on T cells of mothers and their children.

The sequencing sample was made of blood. The TCR was taken from a boy between 5 and 17 years old in good health. The chain employs TRBV5-1 and TRBJ2-7; no reliable D call. The chain's CDR3 is CASSLAGLERHEQYF. In nucleotides, the CDR3 is TGCGCCAGCAGCTTGGCCGGCCTCGAAAGGCACGAGCAGTACTTC.